The source of this T cell receptor beta chain is a study of radiation and T cells in renal cell carcinoma. Treatment given: treatment-naive control, cytoreductive nephrectomy. The CDR3 loop spans 13 amino acids. Per the germline V gene, CDR1 is SQVTM and CDR2 is ANQGSEA. V was clipped by 1 base and J by 2 bases, with 7 bases between them. Repertoires were generated with immunoSEQ multiplex PCR, while TCRdb's copy carries only in-frame clones and drops some. This table holds about 8,400 clones, around 64% found once. The gene calls are TRBV29-1 and TRBJ2-3; possibly TRBD2 for D (5 bases). Sequences were derived from tumor tissue, sampled from a patient whose treatment was nephrectomy without radiotherapy. The sequence came from a man in his 60s with renal cell carcinoma. The CDR3, as DNA: TGCAGCGTTGAAGCGGGAAACACAGATACGCAGTATTTT. Protein product: CSVEAGNTDTQYF.